A single sample gave rise to the 17 T cell receptor beta chains below, sequenced in a study of shared clonotypes between healthy human individuals. This table comes from immunoSEQ multiplex PCR, and its TCRdb copy is limited to in-frame clones, with some not included. The sample gives almost 750,000 clones, over 55% of which show up once; roughly 1.8% is in the top ten. The sample consisted of memory CD4+ T cells sorted from blood. Subset described: CD45RA-negative fraction. The receptors shown here come from a woman in her twenties or thirties in good health.

The chain combines TRBV5-4 with TRBJ2-1; TRBD2 aligns across 7 bases. The ends lost 1 base at V and 4 bases at J; junction bases unmatched: 11. Germline CDR1 reads SGHNT; CDR2 reads YYREEE (reference sequence). This CDR3 comprises 17 residues. CDR3 sequence reads: CASSLLVGDYKYNEQFF. CDR3 coding DNA: TGTGCCAGCAGCTTGTTGGTTGGGGACTACAAATACAATGAGCAGTTCTTC.

V is TRBV11-3 and J is TRBJ2-7; D is perhaps TRBD1 (5 bases). Trimming removed 3 bases from V and 7 bases from J, with 10 bases in between. Germline lookup yields CDR1 SGHNT and CDR2 YENEEA. This CDR3 comprises 12 residues. CDR3 coding DNA: TGTGCCAGCAGCTTGCAGGGTCTGGAGCAGTACTTC. As protein: CASSLQGLEQYF.

The gene calls are TRBV5-4 and TRBJ2-4, with 8 bases matching TRBD2. The CDR3 sequence is 17 residues long. Germline CDR1 and CDR2: SGHNT and YYREEE (reference sequence). Unmatched junction bases numbered 8, after V lost 0 bases and J lost 3 bases. CDR3 residues: CASSLESGSYVKNIQYF. The CDR3 DNA reads as TGTGCCAGCAGCTTGGAGAGCGGGAGCTATGTCAAAAACATTCAGTACTTC.

V and J are TRBV5-1 and TRBJ2-3, with 14 bases fitting TRBD2. Germline CDR1 reads SGHRS; CDR2 reads YFSETQ. The CDR3 length is 15 residues. Trimming removed 4 bases from V and 14 bases from J; junction bases left unmatched: 12. CDR3 protein: CASSDKTSGRGLAYF. DNA for the CDR3: TGCGCCAGCAGCGACAAGACTAGCGGGAGGGGGCTCGCGTATTTT.

This clone was seen more than once but under ten times. V gene TRBV4-1 combines with J gene TRBJ2-5, with 7 bases identical to TRBD2. V shed 9 bases, J shed 5 bases, and the junction held 9 bases outside the gene matches. The V gene's germline CDR1 is MGHRA and CDR2 YSYEKL. The CDR3 spans 13 residues. The CDR3 loop is CAREGRGLETQYF. DNA for the CDR3: TGCGCCAGAGAAGGGAGGGGCCTGGAGACCCAGTACTTC.

This clone turned up a few times. The V call is TRBV5-4, the J call TRBJ2-4; D gene ambiguous. The CDR3 runs to 16 residues. Trimming removed 0 bases at V and 8 bases at J, with 18 bases between. From germline, CDR1 is SGHNT and CDR2 YYREEE (reference sequence). CDR3: CASSLDDQPSMDIQYF. The CDR3 DNA is TGTGCCAGCAGCTTGGATGATCAACCGTCAATGGACATTCAGTACTTC.

This sequence joins TRBV2 and TRBJ2-7; perhaps TRBD1 as D (6 bases). This CDR3 has 13 amino acids. Germline V gene data show CDR1 as SNHLY and CDR2 as FYNNEI. V lost 8 bases and J 2 bases, leaving 13 bases between the germline ends. CDR3 sequence reads: CASQFRGTYEQYF. In DNA form, the CDR3 reads TGTGCCAGCCAGTTCAGGGGAACCTACGAGCAGTACTTC. Supplemented by reference TRBV2 and TRBJ2-7, the full variable domain reads EPEVTQTPSHQVTQMGQEVILRCVPISNHLYFYWYRQILGQKVEFLVSFYNNEISEKSEIFDDQFSVERPDGSNFTLKIRSTKLEDSAMYFCASQFRGTYEQYFGPGTRLTVT.

V gene TRBV5-1 combines with J gene TRBJ1-1, with unresolved D. The CDR3 is 18 residues long. Germline loops: CDR1 SGHRS, CDR2 YFSETQ. The germline V and J ends were trimmed by 0 bases and 6 bases, with 24 bases remaining between them. In nucleotides, the CDR3 is TGCGCCAGCAGCTTGGGCCTACGGGTAGGAGGGAACGACGCTGAAGCTTTCTTT. This gives the protein CASSLGLRVGGNDAEAFF.

In this sample, this clone turned up a few times. V gene TRBV2 combines with J gene TRBJ1-1; 7 bases line up with TRBD1. Trimming took 6 bases from V and 3 from J; bases not matched to a gene: 7. CDR3 length: 14 residues. CDR1 and CDR2 (germline): SNHLY, FYNNEI. The CDR3 sequence is CASRGDSTYTEAFF. CDR3 DNA sequence: TGTGCCAGCAGGGGGGACAGCACCTACACTGAAGCTTTCTTT.

A remark on this clone: The same CDR3 also results from other DNA sequences found in this sample. CDR3 sequence (DNA): TGTGCCAGCAGCAGAGACAGGGGTTACACTGAAGCTTTCTTT. Protein: CASSRDRGYTEAFF. The J gene is TRBJ1-1, the V gene TRBV25-1, with 8 bases that match TRBD1. V lost 6 bases and J lost 3; bases outside the gene matches: 6. The CDR3 length is 14 residues. The germline V gene has CDR1 MGHDK and CDR2 SYGVNS. The full variable domain, completed using reference TRBV25-1 and TRBJ1-1, is EADIYQTPRYLVIGTGKKITLECSQTMGHDKMYWYQQDPGMELHLIHYSYGVNSTEKGDLSSESTVSRIRTEHFPLTLESARPSHTSQYLCASSRDRGYTEAFFGQGTRLTVV.

This clone was seen a handful of times. V is TRBV27 and J is TRBJ1-5, with 10 bases lining up with TRBD1. The germline gives CDR1 MNHEY, CDR2 SMNVEV (reference sequence). The V and J ends lost 6 bases and 0 bases, in that order; junction bases with no gene match: 5. The CDR3 is 16 residues long. CDR3 nucleotide sequence: TGTGCCAGCAGACGACAGGGGGCCGGTAGCAATCAGCCCCAGCATTTT. It encodes CASRRQGAGSNQPQHF.

V usage is TRBV2 and J usage is TRBJ2-7, with a tentative D call TRBD2 (5 bases). V was cut by 5 bases and J by 3 bases, with 14 bases left in between. There are 14 residues in the CDR3. The germline CDR1 and CDR2 sequences are SNHLY and FYNNEI. The CDR3 here is CASSFTREDYEQYF. The CDR3 bases are TGTGCCAGCAGTTTTACTAGGGAAGACTACGAGCAGTACTTC.

The chain recombines TRBV7-8 with TRBJ2-1; 12 nucleotides align to TRBD2. With 0 bases clipped from V and 13 bases from J, the junction kept 13 bases outside the gene matches. The CDR3 has 17 amino acids. The germline V gene has CDR1 SGHVS and CDR2 FQNEAQ. The CDR3 DNA follows: TGTGCCAGCAGCTTAGCCCGACTAGCGGGAGAACGTTTAAATCAGTTCTTC. Amino acid sequence: CASSLARLAGERLNQFF. The whole variable domain, remainder taken from reference TRBV7-8 and TRBJ2-1, is GAGVSQSPRYKVAKRGQDVALRCDPISGHVSLFWYQQALGQGPEFLTYFQNEAQLDKSGLPSDRFFAERPEGSVSTLKIQRTQQEDSAVYLCASSLARLAGERLNQFFGPGTRLTVL.

This chain connects TRBV5-6 to TRBJ1-5; no clear D gene. V was clipped by 2 bases and J by 7 bases, with 10 bases between them. Per germline, CDR1 SGHDT and CDR2 YYEEEE. The CDR3 consists of 13 residues. CDR3 sequence (DNA): TGTGCCAGCAGCTTCCGGGAATACCAGCCCCAGCATTTT. Translation: CASSFREYQPQHF.

This clone was counted once. This chain links TRBV6-5 with TRBJ2-5; D is unresolved. The V gene lost 4 bases and the J gene lost 1 base, with 7 bases spanning the gap. There are 13 residues in the CDR3. Germline loops: CDR1 MNHEY, CDR2 SVGAGI. The CDR3 DNA sequence: TGTGCCAGCAGTTCAGAGGTCCAAGAGACCCAGTACTTC. It encodes CASSSEVQETQYF.

The chain carries TRBV30 and TRBJ2-5, with 11 bases that match TRBD1. V was pared by 4 bases and J by 4 bases, with 5 bases of the junction left unmatched. This CDR3 region has 14 residues. CDR1 is GTSNPN, CDR2 SVGIG, per germline (reference sequence). CDR3 nucleotide sequence: TGTGCCTGGACGGGACAGGGGGTTATAGAGACCCAGTACTTC. This codes for CAWTGQGVIETQYF.

This chain connects TRBV25-1 to TRBJ2-6; tentatively, D is TRBD1 (6 bases). Germline CDR1 is MGHDK and CDR2 is SYGVNS. The CDR3 loop spans 17 amino acids. Trimming removed 5 bases from V and 1 base from J, with 15 bases in between. CDR3 residues: CASSKQGSHSGANVLTF. The CDR3 nucleotides are TGTGCCAGCAGTAAACAGGGTTCCCATTCTGGGGCCAACGTCCTGACTTTC.